These 30 T cell receptor beta chains originate from one sample sequenced in a study of T cells in Graves' hyperthyroidism and ophthalmopathy (dated by TCRdb to the late 2010s). Receptor libraries were prepared by multiplex PCR. The data were produced on an Illumina HiSeq 2000. The TCR beta CDR3 regions were amplified from the RNA transcripts. The TCR CDR3 was subjected to a first round of RT-PCR using the HTBI primer set and the Qiagen OneStep RT-PCR kit. Clones were called with MiXCR by TCRdb after fastp trimmed the public reads at Q25, and only in-frame beta chains were retained. Each CDR3 protein appears once, grouped with its most common genes and DNA. This sample is represented by fewer than 500,000 distinct CDR3 sequences; approximately 14% of them were singletons. The top ten clonotypes cover under 15% of the sample. The sample comprised blood. These receptor sequences come from a young man with Graves' ophthalmopathy.

Details on this clonotype: This may stem from a read error, because a much larger clone lies one nucleotide away. This chain's CDR3 is CASSPIRQGRWPGTQYF. The CDR3 DNA reads TGCGCCAGCAGCCCCATACGACAGGGTCGGTGGCCAGGTACGCAGTATTTT. This sequence joins TRBV5-1 and TRBJ2-3; 7 nucleotides line up with TRBD1. The CDR3 is made up of 17 amino acids. Germline CDR1 SGHRS, CDR2 YFSETQ. The trim removed 4 bases at V and 8 bases at J, leaving 19 bases unmatched.

This clonotype was picked up many times. The chain recombines TRBV5-1 with TRBJ2-1; D gene ambiguous. CDR1 and CDR2 from the germline V gene are SGHRS and YFSETQ. The CDR3 spans 13 residues. Trimming stripped 5 bases from V and 3 bases from J, with 9 bases between. CDR3 loop: CASRVSDYNEQFF. The CDR3 DNA follows: TGCGCCAGCAGAGTGTCCGACTACAATGAGCAGTTCTTC.

This clonotype was seen ten or more times. The V and J genes are TRBV5-6 and TRBJ2-3; 10 bases are shared with TRBD2. Germline values: CDR1 SGHDT, CDR2 YYEEEE. V lost 2 bases to trimming and J lost 8 bases; unmatched junction nucleotides: 11. The CDR3 is 16 amino acids. DNA of the CDR3: TGTGCCAGCAGCTTTACACTAGCGGGGCCTCGACGTACGCAGTATTTT. It yields the protein CASSFTLAGPRRTQYF.

There are a few counts of this clonotype. The V and J genes are TRBV5-6 and TRBJ1-3; D remains ambiguous. The CDR3 runs 15 residues. Per germline, CDR1 SGHDT and CDR2 YYEEEE. Trimming took off 0 bases at V and 3 bases at J, with 10 bases between the two ends. This chain's CDR3 is CASSLDITSGNTIYF. CDR3 sequence (DNA): TGTGCCAGCAGCTTGGATATCACTAGTGGAAACACCATATATTTT.

The sample holds a few counts of this clonotype. A much larger clone is a single base away; this may be a read error. The gene calls are TRBV5-1 and TRBJ2-7, with 7 positions matching TRBD2. The CDR3 has 14 amino acids. Per the germline V gene, CDR1 is SGHRS and CDR2 is YFSETQ. CDR3 DNA sequence: TGCGCCAGCGGCTTGGTGGGAGGGAGCTACGAGCAGTACTTC. Translation gives CASGLVGGSYEQYF.

This clonotype was observed at least ten times. This chain uses TRBV28 with TRBJ1-1; no firm D call. V was trimmed by 4 bases and J by 3 bases, leaving 6 bases between them. CDR3 length equals 12 residues. The germline V gene encodes CDR1 MDHEN and CDR2 SYDVKM. CDR3 loop: CASSSGDTEAFF. The CDR3 DNA reads as TGTGCCAGCAGTTCTGGTGACACTGAAGCTTTCTTT. Together with reference TRBV28 and TRBJ1-1, the CDR3 gives the full variable domain: DVKVTQSSRYLVKRTGEKVFLECVQDMDHENMFWYRQDPGLGLRLIYFSYDVKMKEKGDIPEGYSVSREKKERFSLILESASTNQTSMYLCASSSGDTEAFFGQGTRLTVV.

This clonotype was picked up many times. The rearrangement links TRBV7-9 to TRBJ2-7, with TRBD2 matching 9 bases. This CDR3 comprises 14 residues. Germline CDR1 SEHNR, CDR2 FQNEAQ (reference sequence). Trimming cost V 3 bases and J 7 bases; bases outside gene matches: 7. The CDR3 loop reads CASSFASGTGEQYF. CDR3 in DNA: TGTGCCAGCAGCTTCGCTAGCGGGACGGGGGAGCAGTACTTC.

The chain joins TRBV10-2 to TRBJ2-7, with unresolved D. The V gene's germline CDR1 is WSHSY and CDR2 SAAADI. V was trimmed by 6 bases and J by 0 bases, leaving 18 bases between them. The CDR3 has 16 residues. The DNA of the CDR3 is TGCGCCAGCAGCCCCGGCCGGCAGGCGTCCTCCTACGAGCAGTACTTC. It yields the protein CASSPGRQASSYEQYF.

Ten or more counts support this clonotype. V usage is TRBV12-3 or TRBV12-4 and J usage is TRBJ1-6; possibly TRBD1 for D (5 bases). Trimming took 6 bases from V and 0 from J, leaving 6 bases between them. This CDR3 spans 14 amino acids. CDR3 protein: CASRDISYNSPLHF. Written as DNA, the CDR3 is TGTGCCAGCAGGGACATCTCCTATAATTCACCCCTCCACTTT.

This clonotype was counted only a few times. The V gene is TRBV12-5, the J gene TRBJ2-3; 7 bases map to TRBD1. The CDR3 is 14 amino acids. The V gene's germline CDR1 is LGHNT and CDR2 FRNRAP. Germline trimming cut 5 bases from V and 4 bases from J; bases unmatched to any gene: 6. The CDR3 DNA reads as TGTGCTAGTGGTCTGGGGACAGTCGCAGATACGCAGTATTTT. Residues: CASGLGTVADTQYF.

Turning to this clonotype: The CDR3 does not end in the conserved phenylalanine or tryptophan, so this is likely a read error. J is TRBJ2-7 and V is TRBV5-1, with a tentative D call TRBD1 (5 bases). Looked up from germline, CDR1 is SGHRS and CDR2 is YFSETQ. V lost 2 bases, J lost 2 bases, and 17 bases lay in between. The CDR3 is 16 residues long. CDR3 amino acids: CASSLAPGMSTYEQYL. Written as DNA, the CDR3 is TGCGCCAGCAGCTTAGCGCCAGGGATGTCCACCTACGAGCAGTACCTC.

This clonotype came up a few times. The chain has TRBV12-3 or TRBV12-4 and TRBJ2-4, with TRBD2 matching over 14 bases. The CDR3 spans 19 residues. V trimming: 4 bases; J trimming: 6 bases; junction bases outside the gene matches: 14. Written as DNA, the CDR3 is TGTGCCAGCAGTTCTACCTACACGGGACTAGCGGGAGCTGGAAACATTCAGTACTTC. Its protein is CASSSTYTGLAGAGNIQYF.

This clonotype appeared a few times. This chain links TRBV29-1 with TRBJ1-1; possibly TRBD1 for D (6 bases). The V gene's germline CDR1 is SQVTM and CDR2 ANQGSEA. Trimming pared 7 bases from V and 3 bases from J, leaving 15 bases between. This CDR3 region has 13 residues. The CDR3 here is CSASVGADTEAFF. CDR3 sequence (DNA): TGCAGCGCCTCGGTGGGGGCGGACACTGAAGCTTTCTTT. Together with reference TRBV29-1 and TRBJ1-1, the CDR3 gives the full variable domain: SAVISQKPSRDICQRGTSLTIQCQVDSQVTMMFWYRQQPGQSLTLIATANQGSEATYESGFVIDKFPISRPNLTFSTLTVSNMSPEDSSIYLCSASVGADTEAFFGQGTRLTVV.

This clonotype was seen repeatedly, ten times or more. This CDR3 reads CASSLPLGVRETQYF. The CDR3, as DNA: TGTGCCAGCAGCCTCCCCCTGGGAGTTAGAGAGACCCAGTACTTC. The chain combines TRBV3-1 with TRBJ2-5; D is possibly TRBD2 (5 bases). CDR1 and CDR2 from the germline V gene are LGHDT and YNNKEL (reference sequence). CDR3 length equals 15 residues. Trimming removed 4 bases from V and 4 bases from J, with 16 bases in between.

Worth noting for this clonotype: This clone may be a read error of a much larger clone one base away. The rearrangement joins TRBV15 to TRBJ2-3; 14 positions agree with TRBD2. This CDR3 comprises 19 residues. The ends lost 5 bases at V and 4 bases at J; junction bases unmatched: 14. Germline V gene sequence: CDR1 LNHNV, CDR2 YYDKDF (reference sequence). Here the CDR3 DNA reads TGTGCCACCAGCGCCACCGGACTAGCGGGGGGATCGGTAGCAGATACGCAGTATTTT. Amino acid sequence: CATSATGLAGGSVADTQYF.

This clonotype occurred many times. The chain combines TRBV6-1 with TRBJ1-5; D gene ambiguous. The CDR3 loop spans 14 amino acids. Germline CDR1 MNHNS, CDR2 SASEGT. The ends were cut back, 2 bases at V and 5 bases at J, with 10 bases in the middle. CDR3 nucleotides: TGTGCCAGCAGTGAATGGAGAAGGGATCAGCCCCAGCATTTT. The encoded protein is CASSEWRRDQPQHF.

This clonotype came up many times. The chain has TRBV5-5 and TRBJ1-5; possibly TRBD1 for D (5 bases). The germline gives CDR1 SGHKS, CDR2 YYEKEE (reference sequence). This CDR3 comprises 15 residues. V gave up 2 bases and J gave up 2 bases, with 11 bases separating them. CDR3 sequence: CASSLGRDGNQPQHF. For the CDR3, the DNA is TGTGCCAGCAGCTTAGGCAGGGACGGCAATCAGCCCCAGCATTTT.

This clonotype was seen at least ten times. This chain links TRBV5-1 with TRBJ2-1; D is ambiguous. The CDR3 totals 16 residues. With 3 bases removed from V and 0 bases from J, the gap between germline ends came to 13 bases. Germline CDR1 reads SGHRS; CDR2 reads YFSETQ. The CDR3 nucleotides read TGCGCCAGCAGCTGGGGAAGTCCAAGCTCCTACAATGAGCAGTTCTTC. Its protein product is CASSWGSPSSYNEQFF.

Many counts were recorded for this clonotype. This chain joins TRBV13 and TRBJ2-1; perhaps TRBD2 as D (5 bases). The ends were cut back, 6 bases at V and 8 bases at J, with 17 bases in the middle. The CDR3 totals 14 residues. In germline, CDR1 is PRHDT, CDR2 FYEKMQ (reference sequence). The CDR3 loop is CASRRRGMVDEQFF. The CDR3 DNA follows: TGTGCCAGCAGACGCCGAGGGATGGTAGATGAGCAGTTCTTC.

This clonotype has ten or more counts. The chain links TRBV6-2 or TRBV6-3 to TRBJ2-3; 9 bases are shared with TRBD2. This CDR3 contains 16 residues. V was clipped by 3 bases and J by 6 bases; unmatched bases: 10. Germline values: CDR1 MNHEY, CDR2 SVGEGT. The CDR3 nucleotides are TGTGCCAGCAGTTATGGGTGGACTAGCGAGCGGGATACGCAGTATTTT. This sequence encodes CASSYGWTSERDTQYF.

This clonotype was counted at least ten times. The chain couples TRBV3-1 to TRBJ2-7; either TRBD1 or TRBD2 may supply D (6 bases each). The length of the CDR3 is 14 residues. Trimming took 3 bases from V and 4 from J, leaving 13 bases between them. Germline V gives CDR1 LGHDT, CDR2 YNNKEL (reference sequence). The CDR3: CASSHAGHLYEQYF. CDR3 coding DNA: TGTGCCAGCAGCCATGCGGGACACCTTTACGAGCAGTACTTC.

Only a few counts were recorded for this clonotype. The V gene is TRBV20-1, the J gene TRBJ1-5; the match to TRBD1 covers 7 bases. The CDR3 is made up of 20 amino acids. Germline trimming cut 0 bases from V and 0 bases from J; bases unmatched to any gene: 17. From germline, CDR1 is DFQATT and CDR2 SNEGSKA (reference sequence). The DNA for the CDR3 is TGCAGTGCTAGAGATCAGCTAGCGGGAGGGGGCGGCTATAGCAATCAGCCCCAGCATTTT. Its protein product is CSARDQLAGGGGYSNQPQHF.

The gene calls are TRBV7-3 and TRBJ2-1; TRBD2 matches at 10 bases. The germline V gene encodes CDR1 SGHTA and CDR2 FQGTGA. The CDR3 sequence is 15 residues long. The J segment lost 6 bases and the V segment lost 3 bases, leaving 5 bases of the junction unmatched. The CDR3 protein is CASSFSGRSPNEQFF. Written as DNA, the CDR3 is TGTGCCAGCAGCTTTAGCGGGAGGAGCCCCAATGAGCAGTTCTTC.

Concerning this clonotype: A clone one base away is much larger, so this may be a read error. The chain has TRBV3-1 and TRBJ1-6; TRBD1 matches at 7 bases. CDR1 and CDR2 (germline): LGHDT, YNNKEL (reference sequence). The CDR3 runs 16 residues. CDR3 protein: CASSLGTALRNSLLHF. For the CDR3, the DNA is TGTGCCAGCAGCCTTGGGACAGCCCTTCGTAATTCACTCCTCCACTTT.

The V call is TRBV5-1, the J call TRBJ2-3; D ambiguous. Germline CDR1 is SGHRS and CDR2 is YFSETQ. CDR3 length: 11 residues. Trimming took 6 bases from V and 4 from J, leaving 6 bases between them. CDR3 nucleotide sequence: TGCGCCAGCAAGTTCGCAGATACGCAGTATTTT. This sequence encodes CASKFADTQYF.

This clonotype was picked up many times. The chain couples TRBV7-8 to TRBJ1-6; TRBD1 is a possible D gene (6 bases). This CDR3 is 15 amino acids long. The germline V and J ends were trimmed by 4 bases and 11 bases, with 18 bases remaining between them. Germline CDR1 SGHVS, CDR2 FQNEAQ. CDR3 DNA: TGTGCCAGCAGCTCCAGTTTGGGGGCCCTAGCACCCCTCCACTTT. Residues: CASSSSLGALAPLHF.

This clonotype came up many times. The chain is built from TRBV7-9 and TRBJ2-7; 8 nucleotides line up with TRBD1. V gave up 5 bases and J gave up 5 bases; unmatched junction bases: 8. CDR3 length equals 14 residues. The V gene's germline CDR1 is SEHNR and CDR2 FQNEAQ (reference sequence). Written as DNA, the CDR3 is TGTGCCAGCAGCCCCCTGGACAGGGCACACGAGCAGTACTTC. Protein: CASSPLDRAHEQYF.

This clonotype was observed at least ten times. The chain couples TRBV5-5 to TRBJ1-1; D ambiguous. Looked up from germline, CDR1 is SGHKS and CDR2 is YYEKEE (reference sequence). The CDR3 contains 13 residues. V was trimmed by 6 bases and J by 3 bases, leaving 12 bases between them. As DNA, the CDR3 is TGTGCCAGCAAAAAGACACTGGACACTGAAGCTTTCTTT. This codes for CASKKTLDTEAFF.

This clonotype was counted between two and nine times. The chain joins TRBV20-1 to TRBJ1-6; D might be TRBD1 (6 bases). The CDR3 totals 16 residues. V was pared by 1 base and J by 5 bases, with 15 bases between. CDR1 DFQATT and CDR2 SNEGSKA come from the germline V gene (reference sequence). DNA for the CDR3: TGCAGTGCTAGAGGGGGGGCAGGGGCCCATAATTCACCCCTCCACTTT. This encodes CSARGGAGAHNSPLHF.

The V call is TRBV3-1, the J call TRBJ2-7, with D perhaps matching TRBD2 (5 bases). Germline CDR1 and CDR2: LGHDT and YNNKEL (reference sequence). V was shortened by 5 bases and J by 2 bases, with 16 bases between the two germline ends. The CDR3 runs 15 residues. CDR3 nucleotide sequence: TGTGCCAGCAGCTTTGGACTCTCCGGGGCCTACGAGCAGTACTTC. Translating gives CASSFGLSGAYEQYF.